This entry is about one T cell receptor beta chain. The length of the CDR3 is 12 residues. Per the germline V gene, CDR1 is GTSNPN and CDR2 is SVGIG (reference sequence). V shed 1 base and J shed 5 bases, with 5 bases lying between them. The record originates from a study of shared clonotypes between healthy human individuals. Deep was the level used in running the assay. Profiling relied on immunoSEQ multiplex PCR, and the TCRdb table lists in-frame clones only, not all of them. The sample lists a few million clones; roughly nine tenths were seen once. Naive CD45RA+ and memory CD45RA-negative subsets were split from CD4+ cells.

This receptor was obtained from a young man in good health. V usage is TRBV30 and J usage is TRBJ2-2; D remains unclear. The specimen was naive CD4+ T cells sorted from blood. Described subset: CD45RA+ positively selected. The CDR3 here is CAWSGMTGELFF. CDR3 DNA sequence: TGTGCCTGGAGTGGAATGACCGGGGAGCTGTTTTTT.